The clone carrying this T cell receptor (beta chain) was seen a single time. The sample belongs to a study of blood T cell repertoires in COVID-19. The germline V gene encodes CDR1 SQVTM and CDR2 ANQGSEA. The junction had 17 bases not matched to a gene; V was cut back by 6 bases and J by 8 bases. The CDR3 runs 15 residues. TCRdb keeps only in-frame clones here, not all; method: immunoSEQ multiplex PCR. In the table there are 240,000 or so clones, roughly 90% of which are singletons. The material sequenced was PBMCs or T cells enriched from blood (not recorded which). The TCR comes from a middle-aged man who had recovered from COVID-19. The rearrangement joins TRBV29-1 to TRBJ1-2; 8 bases are shared with TRBD1. CDR3 sequence reads: CSVEKRTGILGGYTF. In DNA, the CDR3 is TGCAGCGTCGAAAAACGGACAGGGATCCTGGGAGGCTACACCTTC.